The clone carrying this T cell receptor (beta chain) was counted ten times or more. What it binds is unknown. This specimen comes from a study of molecular identifiers for immune sequencing clone quantification. Regarding the study as a whole: Clones that had above 20 RNA copies took up over 99% of effector molecules but under 1% in naive cells. Clone sizes could be underestimated for highly expanded clones when identical TCR molecules share a barcode.

The bulk TCR libraries were made with methods described before and with listed TCR primers. TCRdb re-analysed the PCR reads in MiXCR, keeping a single row per CDR3 protein. Of under 600,000 distinct CDR3 sequences in the sample, about 22% were seen once. The CDR3 loop spans 11 amino acids. The ends were cut back, 6 bases at V and 6 bases at J, with 8 bases in the middle. The V gene's germline CDR1 is MDHEN and CDR2 SYDVKM. This TCR was sampled from a human donor in good health. Some libraries in this study had Jurkat cell RNA spiked in. The sequenced material came from naive CD8+ T cells from blood, with Jurkat cell RNA spiked in. The sample's subset: FACS-sorted CD8+CD4-CCR7+CD45RA+ naive T cells. The chain has TRBV28 and TRBJ1-1; weak D call: TRBD1 (5 bases). The CDR3 DNA reads TGTGCCAGCAGGGGGGGGGCTGAAGCTTTCTTT. It translates to CASRGGAEAFF.